Following are 17 T cell receptor beta chains from one sample sequenced in a study of CD8 T cells in Susac syndrome. Roughly 0.45 to 1 ug RNA was reverse transcribed with random hexamers. Using its own MiXCR run on the immunoSEQ multiplex PCR reads, TCRdb lists one record per CDR3 protein. The repertoire holds under 200,000 distinct CDR3 sequences, with 95% as singletons. Sequencing input: CD8+ T cells from PBMCs. All receptors derive from a human donor with multiple sclerosis.

The chain has TRBV27 and TRBJ1-4, with TRBD1 as a possible D gene (6 bases). V lost 5 bases to trimming and J lost 14 bases, with 15 bases between them. This CDR3 region has 12 residues. Germline V gives CDR1 MNHEY, CDR2 SMNVEV (reference sequence). The CDR3: CASSPMGGHLFF. CDR3 sequence (DNA): TGTGCCAGCAGTCCCATGGGGGGACATCTGTTTTTT.

The chain couples TRBV18 to TRBJ2-3, with 10 nucleotides matching TRBD2. Germline V lookup: CDR1 KGHSH, CDR2 LQKENI. Trimming cost V 3 bases and J 1 base; bases outside gene matches: 1. This CDR3 contains 15 residues. The CDR3 sequence: CASSPGLAGTDTQYF. CDR3 in DNA: TGTGCCAGCTCACCTGGACTAGCGGGCACAGATACGCAGTATTTT.

The chain is built from TRBV3-1 and TRBJ2-1; weak D call: TRBD1 (5 bases). TRBJ2-7 explains the end of the DNA better; the J call may be wrong. This CDR3 contains 15 residues. Germline CDR1 LGHDT, CDR2 YNNKEL (reference sequence). The chain's CDR3 is CASSPGMGSGYEQYF. The DNA for the CDR3 is TGTGCCAGCAGCCCAGGAATGGGATCAGGGTATGAGCAGTACTTC.

The V and J genes are TRBV2 and TRBJ2-6; D not certain. The CDR3 is 15 amino acids. Germline V lookup: CDR1 SNHLY, CDR2 FYNNEI. Trimming removed 10 bases from V and 2 bases from J, with 15 bases in between. The CDR3, as DNA: TGTGCCACCCAAGCAATAAGGGCTGGGGCCAACGTCCTGACTTTC. It is translated as CATQAIRAGANVLTF. Complete variable domain (other parts from reference TRBV2 and TRBJ2-6): EPEVTQTPSHQVTQMGQEVILRCVPISNHLYFYWYRQILGQKVEFLVSFYNNEISEKSEIFDDQFSVERPDGSNFTLKIRSTKLEDSAMYFCATQAIRAGANVLTFGAGSRLTVL.

This chain connects TRBV2 to TRBJ2-3; maybe TRBD1 (6 bases). CDR1 and CDR2 (germline): SNHLY, FYNNEI. The CDR3 extends over 16 amino acids. Deletions cut 11 bases from V and 0 bases from J, with 21 bases between. DNA of the CDR3: TGTGCCGACAGGATTCCGGGCGCGTCTAGCACAGATACGCAGTATTTT. It encodes CADRIPGASSTDTQYF.

The genes are TRBV18 and TRBJ2-7; 9 bases are a match to TRBD1. CDR1 and CDR2 (germline): KGHSH, LQKENI. The length of the CDR3 is 15 residues. After removal of 8 bases from V and 2 bases from J, the junction contained 10 bases not matched to a gene. DNA of the CDR3: TGTGCCAGCACCGGGGACAGGGATTGGGCCTACGAGCAGTACTTC. This encodes CASTGDRDWAYEQYF.

The CDR3 nucleotides read TGTGCCAGCAGCTCCGATTCCGGCGGGCGGACCCAGTACTTC. It codes for CASSSDSGGRTQYF. This chain joins TRBV13 and TRBJ2-5; D might be TRBD2 (5 bases). V gave up 4 bases and J gave up 7 bases, with 16 bases separating them. The germline V gene has CDR1 PRHDT and CDR2 FYEKMQ (reference sequence). The CDR3 is 14 residues long.

V usage is TRBV6-5 and J usage is TRBJ1-2; 7 bases match TRBD1. The V gene end was trimmed by 5 bases and the J gene end by 7 bases; junction bases not matched to a gene: 7. Germline-derived CDR1 and CDR2 are MNHEY and SVGAGI. This CDR3 is built from 13 residues. The CDR3 protein is CASSRDSLGGYTF. The CDR3, as DNA: TGTGCCAGCAGTAGGGACAGCCTCGGTGGCTACACCTTC.

The chain joins TRBV6-5 to TRBJ1-2; possible D gene TRBD1, 5 bases. This CDR3 region has 13 residues. Between the trimmed V and J ends, which lost 4 bases and 4 bases, there was a span of 10 bases. Germline V lookup: CDR1 MNHEY, CDR2 SVGAGI. The DNA of the CDR3 is TGTGCCAGCAGTTTTCAGGGTGGCTATGGCTACACCTTC. Translation: CASSFQGGYGYTF.

The chain recombines TRBV9 with TRBJ1-2, with a weak D call TRBD1 (5 bases). Trimming removed 0 bases at V and 7 bases at J, with 10 bases between. The V gene's germline CDR1 is SGDLS and CDR2 YYNGEE. The CDR3 runs 13 residues. The CDR3 DNA sequence: TGTGCCAGCAGCGTAGCTACTAGGGGTGGCTACACCTTC. Encoded protein: CASSVATRGGYTF. The full variable domain, its missing parts supplied by reference TRBV9 and TRBJ1-2, is DSGVTQTPKHLITATGQRVTLRCSPRSGDLSVYWYQQSLDQGLQFLIQYYNGEERAKGNILERFSAQQFPDLHSELNLSSLELGDSALYFCASSVATRGGYTFGSGTRLTVV.

The chain uses TRBV9 and TRBJ2-1; 10 nucleotides line up with TRBD2. The CDR3 runs 15 residues. Losses at the gene ends were 7 bases for V and 9 bases for J; bases not matched to a gene: 13. Germline-derived CDR1 and CDR2 are SGDLS and YYNGEE. Here the CDR3 DNA reads TGTGCCAGCTCCCCTAGCGGGAGCGTTGATCGTGAGCAGTTCTTC. Its protein is CASSPSGSVDREQFF.

This chain joins TRBV24-1 and TRBJ2-5; the D gene is possibly TRBD2 (6 bases). Looked up from germline, CDR1 is KGHDR and CDR2 is SFDVKD. The CDR3 consists of 16 residues. With 3 bases removed from V and 5 bases from J, the gap between germline ends came to 18 bases. The CDR3 region has the DNA TGTGCCACCAGTGATCCCAGATTGGAGGGGCGGGAGACCCAGTACTTC. As protein: CATSDPRLEGRETQYF.

This chain uses TRBV5-6 with TRBJ2-2; no reliable D call. The V end lost 0 bases, the J end lost 2 bases, and 5 bases lay between the germline ends. Germline V CDR1 and CDR2: SGHDT, YYEEEE. The CDR3 spans 14 residues. The CDR3 nucleotides are TGTGCCAGCAGCTTGGGGATTAACACCGGGGAGCTGTTTTTT. Protein: CASSLGINTGELFF.

The chain employs TRBV19 and TRBJ2-1; D is possibly TRBD2 (5 bases). The germline CDR1 and CDR2 sequences are LNHDA and SQIVND (reference sequence). Between the trimmed V and J ends, which lost 5 bases and 8 bases, there was a span of 13 bases. The length of the CDR3 is 13 residues. The CDR3 DNA sequence: TGTGCCAGTAGTTTTACTAGTATCTATGAGCAGTTCTTC. It yields the protein CASSFTSIYEQFF.

The V call is TRBV20-1, the J call TRBJ2-7; D remains unclear. Trimming took 6 bases from V and 0 from J, leaving 15 bases between them. The V gene's germline CDR1 is DFQATT and CDR2 SNEGSKA (reference sequence). The CDR3 is 14 amino acids. The CDR3 spells CSASSNILSYEQYF. DNA of the CDR3: TGCAGTGCCAGCTCTAACATACTCTCCTACGAGCAGTACTTC.

The CDR3 coding sequence is TGTGCCACTTCAACGGTGGGGGGGAAAGAGACCCAGTACTTC. This translates into CATSTVGGKETQYF. The rearrangement links TRBV27 to TRBJ2-5, with 7 bases that match TRBD2. The germline V gene has CDR1 MNHEY and CDR2 SMNVEV (reference sequence). CDR3 length: 14 residues. V was pared by 10 bases and J by 3 bases, with 11 bases of the junction left unmatched.

This sequence joins TRBV7-9 and TRBJ2-5; D not resolved. The ends were cut back, 2 bases at V and 4 bases at J, with 8 bases in the middle. CDR1 and CDR2 (germline): SEHNR, FQNEAQ (reference sequence). The CDR3 covers 13 residues. The DNA of the CDR3 is TGTGCCAGCAGCTTACTGAGACCAGAGACCCAGTACTTC. Residues: CASSLLRPETQYF.